This T cell receptor beta chain was recovered during a study of T-cell reconstitution after alpha-beta-depleted transplantation in children. Unique molecular identifiers were built into the TCRbeta library. TCRdb used MiXCR to reprocess the PCR reads, holding one entry per CDR3 protein. The data show 360,000 or so distinct CDR3 sequences, about a fifth seen once. V lost 5 bases to trimming and J lost 0 bases, with 11 bases between them. The CDR3 spans 16 residues. A few counts support this clonotype. The genes are TRBV12-3 or TRBV12-4 and TRBJ2-6, with D perhaps assigned TRBD1 or TRBD2 (5 bases each). This TCR came from a human donor who donated a stem cell graft to a child with acute myeloid leukemia. The sequenced sample was PBMCs from the stem cell graft donor, obtained from the stem cell graft. CDR3 nucleotide sequence: TGTGCCAGCAGTCCGGGGACGCCCTCTGGGGCCAACGTCCTGACTTTC. Its translation is CASSPGTPSGANVLTF.